This T cell receptor beta chain stems from a study of shared clonotypes between healthy human individuals. Comment on this clone: Its specificity is not known.

The CDR3 is 14 amino acids. The germline CDR1 and CDR2 sequences are SGHTA and FQGNSA. Trimming left V 2 bases short and J 5 bases short, with 10 bases between. As originally analysed: With immunoSEQ giving junction-only sequences and no quality scores, filtering differed. Here immunoSEQ multiplex PCR was the method, and the copy in TCRdb shows in-frame clones only, minus some. Clonal size and the V and J genes are those of that table, whereas D and trimming came from the DNA. The table has around 750,000 clones, less than 85% seen once. Whole-study findings and limits: The naive CD4 repertoires of a handful of donors were compared, and roughly 5% of clonotypes were shared. A limitation of the genetic and exposure-history diversity represented arose from few donors.

The origin of this receptor is a woman younger than 45 in good health. This chain connects TRBV7-2 to TRBJ1-5; D is possibly TRBD1 (5 bases). Specimen: memory CD4+ T cells sorted from blood. Regarding subset: CD45RA-negative fraction. In nucleotides, the CDR3 is TGTGCCAGCAGCTTAATCGGGGGGGATCAGCCCCAGCATTTT. Translating gives CASSLIGGDQPQHF. The full variable domain, in which reference TRBV7-2 and TRBJ1-5 provide the parts outside the CDR3, is GAGVSQSPSNKVTEKGKDVELRCDPISGHTALYWYRQSLGQGLEFLIYFQGNSAPDKSGLPSDRFSAERTGGSVSTLTIQRTQQEDSAVYLCASSLIGGDQPQHFGDGTRLSIL.